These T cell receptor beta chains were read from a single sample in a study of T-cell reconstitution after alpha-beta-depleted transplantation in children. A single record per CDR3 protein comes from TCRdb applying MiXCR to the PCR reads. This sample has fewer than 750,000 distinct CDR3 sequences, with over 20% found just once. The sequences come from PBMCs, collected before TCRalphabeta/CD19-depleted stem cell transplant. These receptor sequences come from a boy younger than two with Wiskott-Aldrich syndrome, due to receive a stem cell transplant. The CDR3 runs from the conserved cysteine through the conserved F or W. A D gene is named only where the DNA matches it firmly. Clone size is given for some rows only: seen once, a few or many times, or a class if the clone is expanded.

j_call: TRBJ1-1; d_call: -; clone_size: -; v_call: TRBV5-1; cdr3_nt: TGCGCCAGCAGCTTACATGGTAGGTTGGAGAACACTGAAGCTTTCTTT; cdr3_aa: CASSLHGRLENTEAFF
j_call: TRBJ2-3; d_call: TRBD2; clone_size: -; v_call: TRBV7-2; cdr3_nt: TGTGCCAGCAGCTTAGCGTCTCTAGCGGTCTCGGCGCAGTATTTT; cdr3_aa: CASSLASLAVSAQYF
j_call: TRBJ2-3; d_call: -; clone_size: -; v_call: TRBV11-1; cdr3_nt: TGTGCCAGCAGCTTAGGGTTCTGGTCCCCCGGACACACAGATACGCAGTATTTT; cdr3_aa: CASSLGFWSPGHTDTQYF
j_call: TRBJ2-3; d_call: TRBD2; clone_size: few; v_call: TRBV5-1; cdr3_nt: TGCGCCAGCAGCGCTAGCGGGAGGACAGATACGCAGTATTTT; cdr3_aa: CASSASGRTDTQYF
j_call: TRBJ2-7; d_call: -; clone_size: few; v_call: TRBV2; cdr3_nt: TGTGCCAGCAGTGAAGCTTCCGAGCAGTACTTC; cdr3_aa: CASSEASEQYF
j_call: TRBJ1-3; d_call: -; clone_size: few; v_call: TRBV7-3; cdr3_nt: TGTGCCAGCAGCTTACAGTCGGGGGGAGGAAACACCATATATTTT; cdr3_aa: CASSLQSGGGNTIYF
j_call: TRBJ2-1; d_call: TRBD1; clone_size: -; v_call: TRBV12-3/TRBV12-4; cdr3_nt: TGTGCCAGCAGTTCCAACAGGGGGTCTCTCAATGAGCAGTTCTTC; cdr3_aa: CASSSNRGSLNEQFF
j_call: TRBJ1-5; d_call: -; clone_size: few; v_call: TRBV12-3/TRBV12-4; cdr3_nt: TGTGCCAGCAGTTTTGAGGGAAATGGCAATCAGCCCCAGCATTTT; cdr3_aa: CASSFEGNGNQPQHF
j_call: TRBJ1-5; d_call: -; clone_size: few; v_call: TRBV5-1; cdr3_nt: TGCGCCAGCAGCTTGGAGGGGTTTGGGCAGCCCCAGCATTTT; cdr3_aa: CASSLEGFGQPQHF
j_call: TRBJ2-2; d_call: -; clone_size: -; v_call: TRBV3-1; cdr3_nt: TGTGCCAGCAGAAAAATGATCACCGGGGAGCTGTTTTTT; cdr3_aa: CASRKMITGELFF
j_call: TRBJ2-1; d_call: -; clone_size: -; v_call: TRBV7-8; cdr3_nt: TGTGCCAGCGAGAATCGCGATGAGCAGTTCTTC; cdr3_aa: CASENRDEQFF
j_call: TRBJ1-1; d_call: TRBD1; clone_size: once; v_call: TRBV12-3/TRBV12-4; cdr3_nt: TGTGCCAGCAGCCCTACAGGGGACGGCACTGAAGCTTTCTTT; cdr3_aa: CASSPTGDGTEAFF
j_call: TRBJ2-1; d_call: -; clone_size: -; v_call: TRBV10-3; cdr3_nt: TGTGCCACCTTGTTTAGGCCGGCCGCCTACAATGAGCAGTTCTTC; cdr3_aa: CATLFRPAAYNEQFF
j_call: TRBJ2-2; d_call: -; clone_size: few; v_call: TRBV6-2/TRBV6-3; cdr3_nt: TGTGCCAGCAGTTACGGGACTGTGGGGGAGCTGTTTTTT; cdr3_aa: CASSYGTVGELFF
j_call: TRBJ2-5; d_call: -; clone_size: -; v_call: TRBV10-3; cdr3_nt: TGTGCCATCAGTGACGTGGGCCTGGGGCAAGAGACCCAGTACTTC; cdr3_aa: CAISDVGLGQETQYF
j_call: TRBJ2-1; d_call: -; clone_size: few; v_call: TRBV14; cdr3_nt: TGTGCCAGCAGCCAGGGAGCCAACTCCTACAATGAGCAGTTCTTC; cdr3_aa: CASSQGANSYNEQFF
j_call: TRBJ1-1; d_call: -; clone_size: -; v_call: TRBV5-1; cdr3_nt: TGCGCCAGCAGCGGACAGTTCATGAACACTGAAGCTTTCTTT; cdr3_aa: CASSGQFMNTEAFF
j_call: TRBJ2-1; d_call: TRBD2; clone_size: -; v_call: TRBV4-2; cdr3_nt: TGTGCCAGCAGCCAAGTACAAGCGGGGGGGTTCAATGAGCAGTTCTTC; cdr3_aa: CASSQVQAGGFNEQFF
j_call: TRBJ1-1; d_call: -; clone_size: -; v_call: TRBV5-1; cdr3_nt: TGCGCCAGCAGCGTCCACTGTCACCTCGAAGCTTTCTTT; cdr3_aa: CASSVHCHLEAFF
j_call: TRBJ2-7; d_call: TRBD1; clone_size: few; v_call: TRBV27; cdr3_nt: TGTGCCAGCAGTTTGCCCGGGACAGGGGTATACGAGCAGTACTTC; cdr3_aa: CASSLPGTGVYEQYF
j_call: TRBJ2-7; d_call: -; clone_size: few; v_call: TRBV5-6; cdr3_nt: TGTCCCAGCAGCTTGGCCGGGTCTATTGAGCAGTACTTC; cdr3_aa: CPSSLAGSIEQYF
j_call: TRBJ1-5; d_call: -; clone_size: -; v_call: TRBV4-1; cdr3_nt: TGCGCCAGCAGCCAGGGGGCTTATAGCAATCAGCCCCAGCATTTT; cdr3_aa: CASSQGAYSNQPQHF
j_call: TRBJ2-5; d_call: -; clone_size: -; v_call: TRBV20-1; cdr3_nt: TGCAGTGCCGCCCAGAAGACCCAGTACTTC; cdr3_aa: CSAAQKTQYF
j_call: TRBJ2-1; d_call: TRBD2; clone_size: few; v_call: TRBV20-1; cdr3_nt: TGCAGTGCTAGCCACTTAGCGGGAGAAGGCTACAATGAGCAGTTCTTC; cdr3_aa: CSASHLAGEGYNEQFF
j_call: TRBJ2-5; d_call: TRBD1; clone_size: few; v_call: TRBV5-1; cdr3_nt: TGCGCCAGCAGCAGGGGACAGATAGAAGAGACCCAGTACTTC; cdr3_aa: CASSRGQIEETQYF
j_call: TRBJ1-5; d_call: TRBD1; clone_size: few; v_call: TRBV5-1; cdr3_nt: TGCGCCAGCAGGGACAGGGTCAATTCGCCCCAGCATTTT; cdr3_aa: CASRDRVNSPQHF
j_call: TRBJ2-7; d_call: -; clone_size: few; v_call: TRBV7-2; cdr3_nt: TGTGCCAGCAGCTCGGAGGAAGCGGAGCGCCCACTCCACGAGCAGTACTTC; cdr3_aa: CASSSEEAERPLHEQYF
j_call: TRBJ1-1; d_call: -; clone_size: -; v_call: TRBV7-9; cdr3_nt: TGTGCCAGCAGCCCCAGGGACGGAGAGATCACTGAAGCTTTCTTT; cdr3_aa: CASSPRDGEITEAFF
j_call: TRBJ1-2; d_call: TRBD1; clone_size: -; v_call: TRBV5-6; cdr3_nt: TGTGCCAGCACCAATCAGGGGGCAGACTTCTATGGCTACACCTTC; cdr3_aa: CASTNQGADFYGYTF
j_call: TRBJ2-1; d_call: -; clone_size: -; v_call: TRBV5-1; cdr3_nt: TGCGCCAGCAGCTCCCTAGGGGATTTCTACAATGAGCAGTTCTTC; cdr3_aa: CASSSLGDFYNEQFF
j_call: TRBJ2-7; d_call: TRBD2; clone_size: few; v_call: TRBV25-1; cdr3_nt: TGTGCCAGCACTCATAGCGGGGGCCCCTACGAGCAGTACTTC; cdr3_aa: CASTHSGGPYEQYF
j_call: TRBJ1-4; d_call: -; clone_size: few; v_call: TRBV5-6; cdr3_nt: TGTGCCAGCAGCAAAACACCTGTTAATGAAAAACTGTTTTTT; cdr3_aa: CASSKTPVNEKLFF
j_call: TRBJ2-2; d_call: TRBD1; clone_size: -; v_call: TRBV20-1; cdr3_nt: TGCAGTGCTAGACAGGGGGCGAACACCGGGGAGCTGTTTTTT; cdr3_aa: CSARQGANTGELFF
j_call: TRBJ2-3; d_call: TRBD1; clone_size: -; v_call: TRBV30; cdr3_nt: TGTGCCTGGAGTCTAACAGGGGGCGGGACAGATACGCAGTATTTT; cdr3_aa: CAWSLTGGGTDTQYF
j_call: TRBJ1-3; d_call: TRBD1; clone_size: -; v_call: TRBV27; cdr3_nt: TGTGCCAGCAGTTCCGGGACAGGGGGAAACACCATATATTTT; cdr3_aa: CASSSGTGGNTIYF
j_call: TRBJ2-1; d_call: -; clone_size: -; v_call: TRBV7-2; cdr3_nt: TGTGCCAGCAGCTCCTCCCCGGACTACAATGAGCAGTTCTTC; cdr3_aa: CASSSSPDYNEQFF
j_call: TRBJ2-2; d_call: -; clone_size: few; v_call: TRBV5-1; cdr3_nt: TGCGCCAGCAGCTTGTGGGTGGGGCGGAACACCGGGGAGCTGTTTTTT; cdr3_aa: CASSLWVGRNTGELFF
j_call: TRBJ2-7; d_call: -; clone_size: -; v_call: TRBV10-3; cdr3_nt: TGTGCCACCGGGGACGGTAACTACGAGCAGTACTTC; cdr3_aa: CATGDGNYEQYF
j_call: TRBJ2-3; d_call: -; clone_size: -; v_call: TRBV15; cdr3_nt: TGTGCCACCAGCAGAGATCCCCGGGTCAGCACAGATACGCAGTATTTT; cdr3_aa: CATSRDPRVSTDTQYF
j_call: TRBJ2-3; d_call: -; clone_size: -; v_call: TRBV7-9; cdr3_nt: TGTGCCAGCAGCCCCCGCGATAGCGGCACAGATACGCAGTATTTT; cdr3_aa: CASSPRDSGTDTQYF
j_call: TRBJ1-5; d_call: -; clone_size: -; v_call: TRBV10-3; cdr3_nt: TGTGCCATCAGTGAGGGGGTCCGTGATCAGCCCCAGCATTTT; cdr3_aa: CAISEGVRDQPQHF
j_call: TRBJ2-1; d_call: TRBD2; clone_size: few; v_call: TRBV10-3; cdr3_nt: TGTGCCATCAGTGAGTACGGGCTAGCGGTTGACAATGAGCAGTTCTTC; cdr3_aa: CAISEYGLAVDNEQFF
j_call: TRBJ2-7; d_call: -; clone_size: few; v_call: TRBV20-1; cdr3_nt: TGCAGTGCTAGTTATAGCGGCGGCTACGAGCAGTACTTC; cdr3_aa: CSASYSGGYEQYF
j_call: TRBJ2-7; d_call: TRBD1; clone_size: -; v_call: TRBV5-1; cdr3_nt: TGCGCCAGCAGCTTGGGGACCGGGACAGGGATCCACGAGCAGTACTTC; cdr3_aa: CASSLGTGTGIHEQYF
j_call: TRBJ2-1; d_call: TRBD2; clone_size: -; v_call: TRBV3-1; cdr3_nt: TGTGCCAGCAGCCAAGATTTGGGACTAGCGGTCAGGTACTCCTACAATGAGCAGTTCTTC; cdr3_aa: CASSQDLGLAVRYSYNEQFF
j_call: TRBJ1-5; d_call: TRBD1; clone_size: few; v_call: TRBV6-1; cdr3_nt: TGTGCCAGCAGTGACAGACAGGGGGCTTATGAGCCCCAGCATTTT; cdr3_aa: CASSDRQGAYEPQHF
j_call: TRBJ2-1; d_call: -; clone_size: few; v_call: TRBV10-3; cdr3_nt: TGTGCCATAGGGGAAGGGGGGAATGAGCAGTTCTTC; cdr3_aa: CAIGEGGNEQFF
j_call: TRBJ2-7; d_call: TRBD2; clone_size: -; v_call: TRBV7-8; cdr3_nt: TGTGCCAGCAGCCCCTGGACTAGCGGGAGGTCCTACGAGCAGTACTTC; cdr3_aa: CASSPWTSGRSYEQYF
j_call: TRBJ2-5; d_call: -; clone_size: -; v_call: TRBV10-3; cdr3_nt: TGTGCCATCAGGGATTCCGGGACCAAAGAGACCCAGTACTTC; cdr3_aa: CAIRDSGTKETQYF
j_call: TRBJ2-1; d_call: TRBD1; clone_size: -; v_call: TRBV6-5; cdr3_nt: TGTGCCAGCAGTCCGGGACAGGGGCACAATGAGCAGTTCTTC; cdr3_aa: CASSPGQGHNEQFF
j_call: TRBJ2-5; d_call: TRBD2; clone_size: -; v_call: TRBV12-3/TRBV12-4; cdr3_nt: TGTGCCAGCACCATACTAGCGGGAGTCGGAGAGACCCAGTACTTC; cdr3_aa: CASTILAGVGETQYF
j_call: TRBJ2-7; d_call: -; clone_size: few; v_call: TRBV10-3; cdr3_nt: TGTGCCATCAGTGAGTCCAGTGGACTCAGTTCCGCCTACGAGCAGTACTTC; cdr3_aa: CAISESSGLSSAYEQYF
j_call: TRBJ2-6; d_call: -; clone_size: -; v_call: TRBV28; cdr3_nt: TGTGCCAGCAGTATCACTGCCACGGGAGGGGCCAACGTCCTGACTTTC; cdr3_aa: CASSITATGGANVLTF
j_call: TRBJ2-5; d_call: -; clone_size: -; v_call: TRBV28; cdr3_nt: TGTGCCAGCAGTGATCGTGTTCAGACCCAGTACTTC; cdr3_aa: CASSDRVQTQYF
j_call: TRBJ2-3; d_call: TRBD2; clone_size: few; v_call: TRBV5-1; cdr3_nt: TGCGCCAGCAGCTTGAGTAGCGGGAAAGGATCAGATACGCAGTATTTT; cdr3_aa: CASSLSSGKGSDTQYF
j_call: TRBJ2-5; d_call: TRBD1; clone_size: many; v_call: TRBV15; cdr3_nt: TGTGCCACCAGCAGTGACAGGGAAGAGACCCAGTACTTC; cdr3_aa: CATSSDREETQYF
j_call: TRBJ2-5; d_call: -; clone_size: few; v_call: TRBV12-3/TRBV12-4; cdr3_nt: TGTGCCAGCAATCGTCCGGGGGCAGGTGAAGAGACCCAGTACTTC; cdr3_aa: CASNRPGAGEETQYF
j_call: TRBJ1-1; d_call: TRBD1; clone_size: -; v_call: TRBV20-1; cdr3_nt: TGCAGTGCGGTGGACAGGGTGAACACTGAAGCTTTCTTT; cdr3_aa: CSAVDRVNTEAFF
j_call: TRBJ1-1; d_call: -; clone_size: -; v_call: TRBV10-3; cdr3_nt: TGTGCCATACGGACAGAAAGGGCGAACGCTGAAGCTTTCTTT; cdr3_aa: CAIRTERANAEAFF